The 32 T cell receptor beta chains in this list originate from one sample, sequenced in a study of blood T cell repertoires in COVID-19. Assay: immunoSEQ multiplex PCR; the TCRdb copy retains only in-frame clones and omits some. The sample yields around 99,000 clones, about four fifths seen once. The sample consisted of peripheral blood. These TCRs come from an older man with acute or convalescent COVID-19.

The chain couples TRBV19 to TRBJ1-5; TRBD1 agrees at 10 bases. This CDR3 has 15 residues. J was trimmed by 4 bases and V by 7 bases; bases with no gene match: 7. CDR1 and CDR2 (germline): LNHDA, SQIVND (reference sequence). CDR3 in amino acids: CASTSRDRGNQPQHF. DNA for the CDR3: TGTGCCAGTACTTCCCGGGACAGGGGAAATCAGCCCCAGCATTTT.

This clone was counted a single time. The CDR3 nucleotides are TGTGCCAGCAGCCAAGAGGGGACTAGCTACGAGCAGTACTTC. Protein sequence: CASSQEGTSYEQYF. The J gene is TRBJ2-7, the V gene TRBV3-1 (or the pseudogene TRBV3-2); 8 bases align to TRBD2. The CDR3 consists of 14 residues. Trimming removed 0 bases from V and 3 bases from J; junction bases left unmatched: 1. The germline V gene has CDR1 LGHDT and CDR2 YNNKEL (reference sequence).

CDR3 loop: CASSLIATLSSYEQYF. In DNA form, the CDR3 reads TGTGCCAGCAGTTTAATAGCCACGCTGAGCTCCTACGAGCAGTACTTC. The chain employs TRBV27 and TRBJ2-7; D unclear. The CDR3 is 16 amino acids. Germline CDR1 MNHEY, CDR2 SMNVEV (reference sequence). V lost 2 bases and J lost 0, with 14 bases in between.

This chain connects TRBV7-2 to TRBJ2-2, with 7 positions matching TRBD1. Germline V CDR1 and CDR2: SGHTA, FQGNSA. V lost 3 bases, J lost 4 bases, and 2 bases stayed unmatched. The CDR3 spans 14 residues. The CDR3 loop reads CASSFKGATGELFF. The CDR3 nucleotides read TGTGCCAGCAGCTTCAAGGGGGCCACCGGGGAGCTGTTTTTT.

This clone was counted many times. J is TRBJ2-1 and V is TRBV19, with 7 bases fitting TRBD2. Germline CDR1 LNHDA, CDR2 SQIVND (reference sequence). V shed 6 bases and J 6 bases; nucleotides not matched to a gene: 11. The CDR3 spans 15 residues. Here the CDR3 reads CASRPTSVSSNEQFF. CDR3 nucleotides: TGTGCCAGTAGACCCACTAGCGTATCGAGCAATGAGCAGTTCTTC.

The V gene is TRBV30, the J gene TRBJ1-2; D remains unclear. The V gene lost 0 bases and the J gene lost 1 base, with 21 bases spanning the gap. This CDR3 spans 18 amino acids. Looked up from germline, CDR1 is GTSNPN and CDR2 is SVGIG (reference sequence). CDR3 in DNA: TGTGCCTGGAGTGTAAAGGTGTCCCAGGCAGGCTTTAACTATGGCTACACCTTC. Its translation: CAWSVKVSQAGFNYGYTF. Supplemented by reference TRBV30 and TRBJ1-2, the full variable domain reads SQTIHQWPATLVQPVGSPLSLECTVEGTSNPNLYWYRQAAGRGLQLLFYSVGIGQISSEVPQNLSASRPQDRQFILSSKKLLLSDSGFYLCAWSVKVSQAGFNYGYTFGSGTRLTVV.

CDR3 residues: CASSTTSGGGANVLTF. The CDR3, as DNA: TGTGCCAGCAGTACAACCTCGGGTGGCGGGGCCAACGTCCTGACTTTC. V is TRBV28 and J is TRBJ2-6, with no clear D. This CDR3 has 16 amino acids. Germline assignment: CDR1 MDHEN and CDR2 SYDVKM. V was cut by 5 bases and J by 4 bases, with 15 bases left in between.

This rearrangement joins TRBV18 to TRBJ2-1, with 7 bases aligning to TRBD1. The V gene end was trimmed by 3 bases and the J gene end by 2 bases; junction bases not matched to a gene: 10. Germline V CDR1 and CDR2: KGHSH, LQKENI. CDR3 length: 17 residues. CDR3 DNA sequence: TGTGCCAGCTCACCGTCGTCCGGCCAGGGGGCCTACAATGAGCAGTTCTTC. It specifies CASSPSSGQGAYNEQFF.

This chain's CDR3 is CASSLVANLNTEAFF. CDR3 nucleotide sequence: TGTGCCAGCAGCTTGGTAGCGAATTTGAACACTGAAGCTTTCTTT. The chain joins TRBV5-4 to TRBJ1-1; D gene unclear. The CDR3 consists of 15 residues. Germline assignment: CDR1 SGHNT and CDR2 YYREEE (reference sequence). Trimming cost V 0 bases and J 0 bases, with 9 bases left between them.

This chain joins TRBV5-1 and TRBJ2-3, with 16 bases matching TRBD2. The CDR3 loop spans 17 amino acids. Germline V gene data show CDR1 as SGHRS and CDR2 as YFSETQ. J lost 6 bases, V lost 5 bases, and 9 bases had no gene match. CDR3 amino acids: CASRLGTSGGANDTQYF. Written as DNA, the CDR3 is TGCGCCAGCAGACTCGGGACTAGCGGGGGGGCTAATGATACGCAGTATTTT.

This clone was seen once. The chain is built from TRBV6-5 and TRBJ2-4; 7 nucleotides align to TRBD2. The germline V gene encodes CDR1 MNHEY and CDR2 SVGAGI. The junction had 5 bases not matched to a gene; V was cut back by 6 bases and J by 3 bases. The CDR3 length is 14 residues. This CDR3 reads CASRGGIRKNIQYF. CDR3 coding DNA: TGTGCCAGCAGGGGGGGGATTCGCAAAAACATTCAGTACTTC.

DNA for the CDR3: TGTGCCAGCAGACTACTAGCGGGGGGAGATACGCAGTATTTT. It yields the protein CASRLLAGGDTQYF. This chain joins TRBV2 and TRBJ2-3; TRBD2 agrees at 12 bases. Trimming cost V 6 bases and J 5 bases; bases outside gene matches: 3. This CDR3 spans 14 amino acids. Per germline, CDR1 SNHLY and CDR2 FYNNEI.

This clone was seen a handful of times. The chain links TRBV19 to TRBJ1-5; D possibly corresponds to TRBD1 (5 bases). Trimming stripped 5 bases from V and 6 bases from J, with 14 bases between. Germline loops: CDR1 LNHDA, CDR2 SQIVND (reference sequence). The CDR3 contains 14 residues. CDR3 residues: CASSLGGIGQPQHF. The DNA of the CDR3 is TGTGCCAGTAGTCTCGGGGGGATCGGTCAGCCCCAGCATTTT. Drawing the rest from reference TRBV19 and TRBJ1-5, the complete variable domain is DGGITQSPKYLFRKEGQNVTLSCEQNLNHDAMYWYRQDPGQGLRLIYYSQIVNDFQKGDIAEGYSVSREKKESFPLTVTSAQKNPTAFYLCASSLGGIGQPQHFGDGTRLSIL.

The chain links TRBV6-5 to TRBJ2-3; perhaps TRBD2 as D (6 bases). Germline-derived CDR1 and CDR2 are MNHEY and SVGAGI. V lost 2 bases to trimming and J lost 3 bases, with 15 bases between them. This CDR3 is 16 amino acids long. CDR3 residues: CASSYGQPGVTDTQYF. The DNA of the CDR3 is TGTGCCAGCAGTTACGGTCAGCCGGGGGTAACAGATACGCAGTATTTT.

This chain connects TRBV7-3 to TRBJ2-1, with D perhaps matching TRBD1 (6 bases). Germline V lookup: CDR1 SGHTA, CDR2 FQGTGA. V was shortened by 5 bases and J by 9 bases, with 17 bases between the two germline ends. The CDR3 is made up of 14 amino acids. The CDR3 reads CASSPMGTQGEQFF. CDR3 DNA: TGTGCCAGCAGCCCAATGGGGACACAGGGTGAGCAGTTCTTC.

The V gene is TRBV10-3, the J gene TRBJ2-7; weak D call: TRBD1 (5 bases). V was pared by 0 bases and J by 2 bases, with 14 bases between. The germline gives CDR1 ENHRY, CDR2 SYGVKD. The CDR3 covers 16 residues. CDR3 DNA sequence: TGTGCCATCAGTGAGTCCAGCCAGGGCGATCCCTACGAGCAGTACTTC. Translating gives CAISESSQGDPYEQYF.

J is TRBJ2-2 and V is TRBV3-1 (or the pseudogene TRBV3-2), with D hard to call. The germline V and J ends were trimmed by 4 bases and 7 bases, with 10 bases remaining between them. Germline V lookup: CDR1 LGHDT, CDR2 YNNKEL (reference sequence). CDR3 length: 13 amino acids. CDR3 sequence: CASSPFRSGELFF. The DNA of the CDR3 is TGTGCCAGCAGCCCTTTCCGGAGCGGGGAGCTGTTTTTT.

The chain is built from TRBV29-1 and TRBJ1-2; no reliable D call. V lost 0 bases and J 8 bases, leaving 13 bases between the germline ends. This CDR3 spans 13 amino acids. Germline V gives CDR1 SQVTM, CDR2 ANQGSEA. The CDR3 bases are TGCAGCGTTGAAGATCTTGAGGGCCGGGGCTACACCTTC. This codes for CSVEDLEGRGYTF.

This clone has only one observation. The chain carries TRBV11-2 and TRBJ2-7, with TRBD1 identical over 9 bases. The CDR3 extends over 14 amino acids. Germline values: CDR1 SGHAT, CDR2 FQNNGV. V lost 5 bases to trimming and J lost 5 bases; unmatched junction nucleotides: 7. The CDR3, as DNA: TGTGCCAGCAGCACCGGGACAGGGAACAACGAGCAGTACTTC. It translates to CASSTGTGNNEQYF.

This chain uses TRBV20-1 with TRBJ2-1, with D hard to call. The CDR3 extends over 14 amino acids. Trimming stripped 3 bases from V and 5 bases from J, with 14 bases between. Per the germline V gene, CDR1 is DFQATT and CDR2 is SNEGSKA (reference sequence). The CDR3 protein is CSASPNTRDNEQFF. DNA for the CDR3: TGCAGTGCTAGTCCCAATACGCGCGACAATGAGCAGTTCTTC.

A few counts support this clone. This rearrangement joins TRBV7-9 to TRBJ1-4; 7 bases are shared with TRBD1. CDR1 and CDR2 from the germline V gene are SEHNR and FQNEAQ (reference sequence). V was pared by 5 bases and J by 7 bases, with 1 base of the junction left unmatched. This CDR3 spans 12 amino acids. The CDR3 sequence: CASSRDSEKLFF. The CDR3 DNA follows: TGTGCCAGCAGCCGGGACAGTGAAAAACTGTTTTTT.

The chain combines TRBV7-2 with TRBJ2-3, with no clear D. V dropped 5 bases and J dropped 1 base, with 10 bases sitting between them. Per the germline V gene, CDR1 is SGHTA and CDR2 is FQGNSA. The CDR3 is 14 residues long. In DNA form, the CDR3 reads TGTGCCAGCAGCCTCGGTTTGGGCACAGATACGCAGTATTTT. Its translation is CASSLGLGTDTQYF.

This chain connects TRBV19 to TRBJ2-3, with 7 bases fitting TRBD2. Germline-derived CDR1 and CDR2 are LNHDA and SQIVND (reference sequence). The CDR3 length is 12 residues. The V segment lost 4 bases and the J segment 9 bases; nucleotides outside the gene matches: 4. CDR3 protein: CASSNPGGTQYF. In DNA form, the CDR3 reads TGTGCCAGTAGTAACCCGGGAGGCACGCAGTATTTT.

The J gene is TRBJ1-5, the V gene TRBV19; a weak D match, TRBD1 (5 bases). The length of the CDR3 is 16 residues. V gave up 4 bases and J gave up 1 base, with 14 bases separating them. Per the germline V gene, CDR1 is LNHDA and CDR2 is SQIVND (reference sequence). CDR3: CASSTGGVGSNQPQHF. The CDR3 DNA reads TGTGCCAGTAGTACTGGAGGGGTCGGCAGCAATCAGCCCCAGCATTTT.

This clone appeared once. The V call is TRBV6-5, the J call TRBJ1-1; D possibly corresponds to TRBD1 (6 bases). The CDR3 is 16 residues long. CDR1 and CDR2 from the germline V gene are MNHEY and SVGAGI. V dropped 0 bases and J dropped 0 bases, with 11 bases sitting between them. Written as DNA, the CDR3 is TGTGCCAGCAGTTACTCAACCGACAGGTTGAACACTGAAGCTTTCTTT. It translates to CASSYSTDRLNTEAFF.

The genes are TRBV25-1 and TRBJ2-3, with D perhaps matching TRBD1 (6 bases). Germline CDR1 reads MGHDK; CDR2 reads SYGVNS. There are 14 residues in the CDR3. The V and J ends lost 7 bases and 1 base respectively, with 12 bases between them. CDR3 in amino acids: CASNSYRGTDTQYF. The CDR3, as DNA: TGTGCCAGCAATTCATACAGGGGCACAGATACGCAGTATTTT.

The rearrangement joins TRBV5-1 to TRBJ2-1; 9 bases are a match to TRBD1. J gave up 7 bases and V 0 bases, and 8 bases lay outside the gene matches. The CDR3 sequence is 16 residues long. Per germline, CDR1 SGHRS and CDR2 YFSETQ. The CDR3 is CASSLAPGQGENEQFF. DNA for the CDR3: TGCGCCAGCAGCTTGGCCCCGGGACAGGGTGAAAATGAGCAGTTCTTC.

The chain couples TRBV2 to TRBJ1-1; D is ambiguous. There are 15 residues in the CDR3. In germline, CDR1 is SNHLY, CDR2 FYNNEI. Trimming cost V 5 bases and J 0 bases, with 13 bases left between them. For the CDR3, the DNA is TGTGCCAGCAGTATTCGACAATCCGTGAACACTGAAGCTTTCTTT. Protein: CASSIRQSVNTEAFF. Looking up the rest from reference TRBV2 and TRBJ1-1 gives the full variable domain: EPEVTQTPSHQVTQMGQEVILRCVPISNHLYFYWYRQILGQKVEFLVSFYNNEISEKSEIFDDQFSVERPDGSNFTLKIRSTKLEDSAMYFCASSIRQSVNTEAFFGQGTRLTVV.

This chain connects TRBV6-6 to TRBJ1-1, with D possibly matching TRBD1 (5 bases). The CDR3 is made up of 15 amino acids. V lost 4 bases and J lost 0, with 12 bases in between. Germline lookup yields CDR1 MNHNY and CDR2 SVGAGI (reference sequence). The CDR3 bases are TGTGCCAGCAGTTGGGGCAGCCACCTGAACACTGAAGCTTTCTTT. It codes for CASSWGSHLNTEAFF.

This clone was counted a few times. This chain uses TRBV6-4 with TRBJ2-5, with TRBD1 matching over 7 bases. V gave up 10 bases and J gave up 3 bases; unmatched junction bases: 11. The germline gives CDR1 MRHNA, CDR2 SNTAGT. The CDR3 is 14 amino acids. The CDR3 DNA reads TGTGCCAACGCGAGGCAGGGGGAGAAAGAGACCCAGTACTTC. It encodes CANARQGEKETQYF.

The chain combines TRBV7-9 with TRBJ1-4; D call uncertain. The CDR3 consists of 16 residues. The ends were cut back, 3 bases at V and 4 bases at J, with 15 bases in the middle. The germline CDR1 and CDR2 sequences are SEHNR and FQNEAQ (reference sequence). CDR3 loop: CASSLAGRGVNEKLFF. The CDR3 coding sequence is TGTGCCAGCAGCTTGGCTGGGCGGGGAGTTAATGAAAAACTGTTTTTT.

This chain joins TRBV9 and TRBJ1-1, with D perhaps matching TRBD1 (5 bases). Germline V CDR1 and CDR2: SGDLS, YYNGEE. The CDR3 loop spans 14 amino acids. V was trimmed by 0 bases and J by 5 bases, leaving 11 bases between them. The CDR3 bases are TGTGCCAGCAGCGTAGGACCCCAGGGTACTGAAGCTTTCTTT. Translated: CASSVGPQGTEAFF.